This TCR beta chain was captured in a study of cytomegalovirus exposure and HLA in healthy donors. Broader study findings: Within an earlier analysis, most TCR beta V segments proved productive either about 87% or about 30% of the time. In a later analysis, V- and J-gene trimming of beta chains associated with a DCLRE1C missense variant, replicated independently.

In the PCR, 60 Vbeta and 13 Jbeta primers were used. Clones were sequenced by immunoSEQ multiplex PCR, and TCRdb holds only the in-frame ones, with some missing. The sample totals tens of thousands of clones. With respect to this clone: The antigen remains undetermined.

The V end was cut by 4 bases, the J end by 2 bases, with 12 bases between. CDR3 length equals 14 residues. Germline lookup yields CDR1 MNHNS and CDR2 SASEGT. The sample was PBMCs. The sequence was obtained from a female donor in good health and CMV-seropositive. This rearrangement joins TRBV6-1 to TRBJ2-7; D perhaps matches TRBD2 (5 bases). The CDR3 nucleotides read TGTGCCAGCAGTGCGCTAGCAGGAACCTACGAGCAGTACTTC. Protein sequence: CASSALAGTYEQYF.